This T cell receptor beta chain was identified in a study of T-cell memory formation after mild COVID-19 (dated by TCRdb to the early 2020s). Study-level background: Most TCR sequence clusters were specific to one of the two donors. In two donors, T-cell clones that expanded and contracted after mild COVID-19 were followed by sequencing TCRalpha and TCRbeta repertoires longitudinally. The cohort comprised two young, previously healthy adult volunteers, one female and one male. Here is what the overall study found, with its caveats: Balanced CD4/CD8 phenotypes were observed for clones contracting from day 15 to 85, whereas a bias towards CD4+ was observed for a second wave of clones expanding from day 15 to 37. The study included only a couple of mild cases, and larger cohorts that include severe cases with pre-infection samples were judged to be necessary. SARS-CoV-2 specificity was not confirmed for the second-wave clones peaking on day 37. Some responding clones were detected in pre-infection memory, which suggested that pre-existing cross-reactive memory T cells had joined the SARS-CoV-2 response. Contracting CD4+ clones were located mainly in the CM and EM memory subsets, whereas CD8+ clones were found to be enriched in EMRA.

Sequencing took place on an Illumina NovaSeq 6000. TCRalpha and TCRbeta cDNA libraries were built by 5'RACE with constant-segment primers, adding sample barcodes and unique molecular identifiers. Trizol reagent was used to extract RNA from every sample. Amplification of the libraries took two PCR steps, and the second step added a second sample barcode plus Illumina TruSeq adapters. Sequencing of libraries was performed on an Illumina NovaSeq with 2 x 150 bp paired-end reads. Per the authors' processing: Reads were demultiplexed and collapsed into UMI-guided consensus sequences with migec v1.2.7. Using mixcr v2.1.11, the UMI consensuses were aligned to TRA and TRB V and J templates and assembled into clonotypes. A clonotype was counted as expanded or contracted only when both edgeR and NoisET called the clonotype significant, with the noise models trained on biological replicates. For edgeR calls, the cutoffs were a false discovery rate-adjusted p below 0.01 and a log2 fold-change threshold of 1. As an exploratory analysis of dynamics, PCA with hierarchical clustering was applied to max-normalized trajectories of the 1000 most abundant clonotypes. Separately sequenced CD4+ and CD8+ repertoires were used to assign a CD4 or CD8 phenotype to each responding clone. The public reads were reprocessed in TCRdb via fastp at Q25 and MiXCR, keeping in-frame beta chains. Each entry merges the rows of one CDR3 protein and shows their most common DNA and genes. TCRdb, not the authors, supplied the V and J calls. This sample holds 80,000 to 130,000 distinct CDR3 sequences; more than 9.5% were observed only once. The ten largest clones add up to about 40% of the sample.

Ficoll-Paque density gradient centrifugation was used to isolate PBMCs. For this clonotype: Its antigen has not been determined. It has no much larger one-base neighbor in the sample; base qualities were not kept.

Sequences were obtained from PBMCs or a T cell subset sorted from them (not recorded which). The TCR was taken from a man in his late teens or twenties who had mild COVID-19 (a few samples of this study predate the infection). The sample titles of this study are shuffled in the database, so cell type and time point are left out; the donor was told from shared clones.

The sequence in DNA is TGTGCCAGCAGCTTGTTAGGACAGGGGACGGAGACCCAGTACTTC. Protein translation: CASSLLGQGTETQYF. Recombination linked TRBV5-4 to TRBJ2-5; TRBD1 matches 9 bases in the middle. Unmatched junction bases come to 6, with V trimmed by 1 base and J by 5 bases. CDR3 length: 15 amino acids, cysteine to phenylalanine. Only the CDR3 DNA stays, 45 bases, in frame from base 1. Sequences SGHNT (CDR1) and YYREEE (CDR2) are obtained from the germline V gene (reference sequence). The variable domain in full, with residues beyond the CDR3 obtained from the reference TRBV5-4 and TRBJ2-5 genes, is ETGVTQSPTHLIKTRGQQVTLRCSSQSGHNTVSWYQQALGQGPQFIFQYYREEENGRGNFPPRFSGLQFPNYSSELNVNALELDDSALYLCASSLLGQGTETQYFGPGTRLLVL.